Listed below are T cell receptor beta chains from one sample, sequenced in a study of blood T cell repertoires in COVID-19. Libraries were prepared by immunoSEQ multiplex PCR; TCRdb keeps only in-frame clonotypes and omits some of them. The table records about 43,000 clones, about 88% of them present only once. The source material was peripheral blood. These receptor sequences come from a human donor in a cohort sampled during active COVID-19. CDR3s include the opening cysteine and the closing phenylalanine or tryptophan. The D gene is left open where the match is weak. The listing skips clone size in some rows; elsewhere it reads once, few, many or a size class.

clone size: .; V gene: TRBV6-5; D gene: .; CDR3 length: 14; J gene: TRBJ2-2; CDR3 DNA: TGTGCCAGCGTTAGCGGAAGGAACACCGGGGAGCTGTTTTTT; CDR3 protein: CASVSGRNTGELFF
clone size: few; V gene: TRBV28; D gene: TRBD2; CDR3 length: 16; J gene: TRBJ2-1; CDR3 DNA: TGTGCCAGCAGCCGCAAGGGACTAGCGGGAGAGCATGAGCAGTTCTTC; CDR3 protein: CASSRKGLAGEHEQFF
clone size: .; V gene: TRBV11-3; D gene: .; CDR3 length: 15; J gene: TRBJ2-5; CDR3 DNA: TGTGCCAGCAGCTTAAATCCGGGGAACCAAGAGACCCAGTACTTC; CDR3 protein: CASSLNPGNQETQYF
clone size: .; V gene: TRBV5-6; D gene: TRBD1; CDR3 length: 18; J gene: TRBJ1-1; CDR3 DNA: TGTGCCAGCAGCTCCTACCGGACAGGACAGAAGATGAACACTGAAGCTTTCTTT; CDR3 protein: CASSSYRTGQKMNTEAFF
clone size: .; V gene: TRBV4-2; D gene: TRBD2; CDR3 length: 16; J gene: TRBJ2-1; CDR3 DNA: TGTGCCAGCAGCCAGGTACTAGCGGGAGGTCTAGATGAGCAGTTCTTC; CDR3 protein: CASSQVLAGGLDEQFF
clone size: few; V gene: TRBV6-6; D gene: .; CDR3 length: 16; J gene: TRBJ1-5; CDR3 DNA: TGTGCCAGCAGGAAATACCCCGGGACTGAGAATCAGCCCCAGCATTTT; CDR3 protein: CASRKYPGTENQPQHF
clone size: .; V gene: TRBV28; D gene: .; CDR3 length: 13; J gene: TRBJ1-5; CDR3 DNA: TGTGCCAGCAGTTTATCCCCCGGTCAGCCCCAGCATTTT; CDR3 protein: CASSLSPGQPQHF
clone size: .; V gene: TRBV11-3; D gene: .; CDR3 length: 14; J gene: TRBJ2-2; CDR3 DNA: TGTGCCAGCAGCCGGGGGATGGGCACCGGGGAGCTGTTTTTT; CDR3 protein: CASSRGMGTGELFF
clone size: .; V gene: TRBV6-5; D gene: .; CDR3 length: 15; J gene: TRBJ2-7; CDR3 DNA: TGTGCCAGCAGAGCAGCTACTAGCACTACATACGAGCAGTACTTC; CDR3 protein: CASRAATSTTYEQYF
clone size: .; V gene: TRBV6-5; D gene: .; CDR3 length: 13; J gene: TRBJ1-3; CDR3 DNA: TGTGCCAGCAGTCAGGGATTAAGAAACACCATATATTTT; CDR3 protein: CASSQGLRNTIYF
clone size: .; V gene: TRBV10-3; D gene: TRBD2; CDR3 length: 15; J gene: TRBJ2-1; CDR3 DNA: TGTGCCATCAGAATAGGGACTAGCCTTTACAATGAGCAGTTCTTC; CDR3 protein: CAIRIGTSLYNEQFF
clone size: .; V gene: TRBV19; D gene: .; CDR3 length: 16; J gene: TRBJ2-7; CDR3 DNA: TGTGCCAGTAGTATAGGCCTGGCGGGGCTCTCCTACGAGCAGTACTTC; CDR3 protein: CASSIGLAGLSYEQYF
clone size: .; V gene: TRBV7-7; D gene: TRBD2; CDR3 length: 14; J gene: TRBJ2-7; CDR3 DNA: TGTGCTAGCAGCTTAAACCAAGCGGGAAGCGAGCAGTACTTC; CDR3 protein: CASSLNQAGSEQYF
clone size: .; V gene: TRBV7-9; D gene: TRBD1; CDR3 length: 14; J gene: TRBJ1-4; CDR3 DNA: TGTGCCAGCAGCCAGGACAGGGGCGGAGAAAAACTGTTTTTT; CDR3 protein: CASSQDRGGEKLFF
clone size: .; V gene: TRBV2; D gene: TRBD2; CDR3 length: 14; J gene: TRBJ2-7; CDR3 DNA: TGTGCCAGCAATACAGCGGGAGGGTCCCGCGAGCAGTACTTC; CDR3 protein: CASNTAGGSREQYF
clone size: .; V gene: TRBV5-8; D gene: .; CDR3 length: 14; J gene: TRBJ2-5; CDR3 DNA: TGTGCCAGCAGCTTGGGACCCACGGAGGAGACCCAGTACTTC; CDR3 protein: CASSLGPTEETQYF
clone size: .; V gene: TRBV29-1; D gene: TRBD1; CDR3 length: 12; J gene: TRBJ1-2; CDR3 DNA: TGCAGCGTCGCGGGGACAGGGCATGGCTACACCTTC; CDR3 protein: CSVAGTGHGYTF
clone size: .; V gene: TRBV28; D gene: TRBD2; CDR3 length: 14; J gene: TRBJ2-1; CDR3 DNA: TGTGCCAGCACCCCGGGGGGAAACTACAATGAGCAGTTCTTC; CDR3 protein: CASTPGGNYNEQFF
clone size: once; V gene: TRBV6-4; D gene: .; CDR3 length: 14; J gene: TRBJ2-1; CDR3 DNA: TGTGCCAGCAGTGACAGGGGGATCACCCATGAGCAGTTCTTC; CDR3 protein: CASSDRGITHEQFF
clone size: .; V gene: TRBV6-1; D gene: TRBD1; CDR3 length: 16; J gene: TRBJ2-7; CDR3 DNA: TGTGCCAGCAGTGAGATACCGGGACAGGTAAGCTACGAGCAGTACTTC; CDR3 protein: CASSEIPGQVSYEQYF
clone size: .; V gene: TRBV5-1; D gene: TRBD2; CDR3 length: 15; J gene: TRBJ2-1; CDR3 DNA: TGCGCCAGCAGCCTCGGGACTAGCGGGAGGAATGAGCAGTTCTTC; CDR3 protein: CASSLGTSGRNEQFF
clone size: .; V gene: TRBV5-4; D gene: TRBD2; CDR3 length: 16; J gene: TRBJ2-1; CDR3 DNA: TGTGCCAGCAGCCCGGGGACTAGCTCATTATACAATGAGCAGTTCTTC; CDR3 protein: CASSPGTSSLYNEQFF
clone size: .; V gene: TRBV27; D gene: .; CDR3 length: 20; J gene: TRBJ2-1; CDR3 DNA: TGTGCCAGCAGTTCTTTCCGCGGGGCAGGGAGAAAGAGCTCCTACAATGAGCAGTTCTTC; CDR3 protein: CASSSFRGAGRKSSYNEQFF
clone size: .; V gene: TRBV7-9; D gene: .; CDR3 length: 13; J gene: TRBJ1-2; CDR3 DNA: TGTGCCAGCAGCTTGGAGGACAGCTATGGCTACACCTTC; CDR3 protein: CASSLEDSYGYTF